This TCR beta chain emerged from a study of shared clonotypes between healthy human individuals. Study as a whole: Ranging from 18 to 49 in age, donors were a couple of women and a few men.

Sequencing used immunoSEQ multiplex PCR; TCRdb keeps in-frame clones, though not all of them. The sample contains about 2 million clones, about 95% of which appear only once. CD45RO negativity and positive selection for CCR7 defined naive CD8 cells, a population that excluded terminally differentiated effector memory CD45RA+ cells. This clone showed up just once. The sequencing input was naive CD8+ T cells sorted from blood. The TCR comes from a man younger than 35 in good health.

The CDR3 loop reads CASINQSGGYTF. The DNA for the CDR3 is TGTGCCAGCATCAACCAGTCGGGAGGCTACACCTTC. This chain joins TRBV27 and TRBJ1-2, with D unresolved. CDR1 MNHEY and CDR2 SMNVEV come from the germline V gene (reference sequence). CDR3 length: 12 amino acids. Trimming took 7 bases from V and 8 from J, leaving 14 bases between them.